The 15 T cell receptor beta chains below come from one sample, sequenced in a study of shared clonotypes between healthy human individuals. The assay was immunoSEQ multiplex PCR, and TCRdb's table has in-frame clones only and misses some. The table has approximately 320,000 clones, around 87% seen once. Material: memory CD8+ T cells sorted from blood. Subset: CD45RO+ cells pooled with CCR7-negative TemRA cells. These receptors were obtained from a man younger than 35 in good health.

The rearrangement joins TRBV4-1 to TRBJ2-2; 11 positions match TRBD2. V was pared by 0 bases and J by 3 bases, with 3 bases of the junction left unmatched. CDR1 MGHRA and CDR2 YSYEKL come from the germline V gene. CDR3 size: 17 residues. For the CDR3, the DNA is TGCGCCAGCAGCCAAGATACTAGCGGGAGTTACACCGGGGAGCTGTTTTTT. This translates into CASSQDTSGSYTGELFF.

The chain is built from TRBV28 and TRBJ2-6; no reliable D call. CDR1 and CDR2 from the germline V gene are MDHEN and SYDVKM. The CDR3 spans 11 residues. The V end lost 3 bases, the J end lost 7 bases, and 1 base lay between the germline ends. The CDR3, as DNA: TGTGCCAGCAGTTTTGCCAACGTCCTGACTTTC. This translates into CASSFANVLTF.

The J gene is TRBJ1-1, the V gene TRBV19; D not resolved. This CDR3 spans 16 amino acids. The V gene's germline CDR1 is LNHDA and CDR2 SQIVND (reference sequence). Trimming removed 0 bases at V and 4 bases at J, with 15 bases between. The CDR3 is CASSIDLWDASTEAFF. CDR3 DNA sequence: TGTGCCAGTAGTATAGATCTATGGGATGCGAGCACTGAAGCTTTCTTT. The complete variable domain, with remaining parts taken from reference TRBV19 and TRBJ1-1, reads DGGITQSPKYLFRKEGQNVTLSCEQNLNHDAMYWYRQDPGQGLRLIYYSQIVNDFQKGDIAEGYSVSREKKESFPLTVTSAQKNPTAFYLCASSIDLWDASTEAFFGQGTRLTVV.

The chain recombines TRBV11-3 with TRBJ2-1; D assignment may be TRBD1 or TRBD2 (5 bases each). Germline lookup yields CDR1 SGHNT and CDR2 YENEEA. With 2 bases removed from V and 5 bases from J, the gap between germline ends came to 7 bases. This CDR3 region has 13 residues. This CDR3 reads CASSLWGNNEQFF. In DNA form, the CDR3 reads TGTGCCAGCAGCTTATGGGGGAACAATGAGCAGTTCTTC.

V gene TRBV6-4 combines with J gene TRBJ2-1; weak D call: TRBD2 (5 bases). Trimming removed 7 bases at V and 6 bases at J, with 10 bases between. In germline, CDR1 is MRHNA, CDR2 SNTAGT. CDR3 length: 12 residues. CDR3 coding DNA: TGTGCCAGCATTGGACTTCTCAATGAGCAGTTCTTC. It specifies CASIGLLNEQFF.

V and J are TRBV5-6 and TRBJ2-7, with D maybe TRBD1 (6 bases). Trimming removed 5 bases from V and 0 bases from J, with 15 bases in between. The CDR3 has 15 residues. Germline values: CDR1 SGHDT, CDR2 YYEEEE. This CDR3 is CASRQFRDNSYEQYF. DNA for the CDR3: TGTGCCAGCAGGCAGTTCCGGGACAACTCCTACGAGCAGTACTTC.

The chain has TRBV6-6 and TRBJ2-5; TRBD2 matches 11 bases. Germline V gene sequence: CDR1 MNHNY, CDR2 SVGAGI (reference sequence). Trimming took 10 bases from V and 2 from J; bases not matched to a gene: 6. This CDR3 region has 14 residues. CDR3 nucleotides: TGTGCCACCACACTAGCGGGAGTACAAGAGACCCAGTACTTC. It encodes CATTLAGVQETQYF.

The rearrangement joins TRBV7-9 to TRBJ2-7, with TRBD2 matching over 8 bases. The V and J ends lost 6 bases and 3 bases, in that order; junction bases with no gene match: 1. The CDR3 has 12 residues. The germline V gene has CDR1 SEHNR and CDR2 FQNEAQ (reference sequence). The CDR3 region has the DNA TGTGCCAGCAGTGGGACTAGCTACGAGCAGTACTTC. It encodes CASSGTSYEQYF.

The rearrangement links TRBV5-6 to TRBJ1-1; possible D gene TRBD1, 5 bases. Germline CDR1 and CDR2: SGHDT and YYEEEE. The CDR3 has 13 residues. The V and J ends lost 0 bases and 8 bases respectively, with 11 bases between them. The CDR3, as DNA: TGTGCCAGCAGCTTGGTGTGGGGGAAAGAAGCTTTCTTT. It specifies CASSLVWGKEAFF.

The chain recombines TRBV9 with TRBJ2-1; the D gene could be TRBD1 or TRBD2 (5 bases each). The V and J ends lost 4 bases and 0 bases respectively, with 14 bases between them. CDR1 SGDLS and CDR2 YYNGEE come from the germline V gene. The CDR3 totals 16 residues. The CDR3 sequence: CASSPPGARSYNEQFF. The CDR3 DNA is TGTGCCAGCAGCCCTCCCGGGGCCCGCTCCTACAATGAGCAGTTCTTC.

V is TRBV2 and J is TRBJ1-5; maybe TRBD1 (6 bases). Trimming took off 4 bases at V and 7 bases at J, with 14 bases between the two ends. Per germline, CDR1 SNHLY and CDR2 FYNNEI. The CDR3 length is 14 residues. CDR3 sequence reads: CASSVDSRGQPQHF. As DNA, the CDR3 is TGTGCCAGCAGTGTGGACAGTCGGGGGCAGCCCCAGCATTTT.

This sequence joins TRBV2 and TRBJ1-5; weak D call: TRBD1 (6 bases). Germline V CDR1 and CDR2: SNHLY, FYNNEI. This CDR3 contains 14 residues. The ends were cut back, 1 base at V and 5 bases at J, with 9 bases in the middle. CDR3 in amino acids: CASSEGQGHQPQHF. The CDR3 nucleotides read TGTGCCAGCAGTGAAGGTCAGGGGCATCAGCCCCAGCATTTT. The whole variable domain, filled in from reference TRBV2 and TRBJ1-5, reads EPEVTQTPSHQVTQMGQEVILRCVPISNHLYFYWYRQILGQKVEFLVSFYNNEISEKSEIFDDQFSVERPDGSNFTLKIRSTKLEDSAMYFCASSEGQGHQPQHFGDGTRLSIL.

This clone was seen a few times. The V and J genes are TRBV4-1 and TRBJ2-2, with D tentatively TRBD1 (5 bases). CDR1 and CDR2 from the germline V gene are MGHRA and YSYEKL. The CDR3 has 16 residues. V gave up 4 bases and J gave up 5 bases, with 17 bases separating them. CDR3 protein: CASSPGADGRTGELFF. The DNA for the CDR3 is TGCGCCAGCAGCCCTGGGGCAGATGGTCGGACCGGGGAGCTGTTTTTT.

The gene calls are TRBV7-9 and TRBJ2-1; 7 nucleotides agree with TRBD2. Germline loops: CDR1 SEHNR, CDR2 FQNEAQ (reference sequence). The length of the CDR3 is 13 residues. V lost 10 bases and J lost 3; bases outside the gene matches: 6. The CDR3 is CATTSAYYNEQFF. The CDR3 DNA sequence: TGTGCCACCACTAGCGCCTACTACAATGAGCAGTTCTTC.

This sequence joins TRBV27 and TRBJ1-5, with 7 bases that match TRBD1. CDR1 and CDR2 from the germline V gene are MNHEY and SMNVEV (reference sequence). The CDR3 spans 14 residues. Trimming cost V 3 bases and J 6 bases; bases outside gene matches: 5. The CDR3 region is CASSFHRGPQPQHF. The CDR3 DNA reads TGTGCCAGCAGTTTCCACAGGGGCCCTCAGCCCCAGCATTTT.